This T cell receptor (beta chain) was sequenced for a study of T-cell memory formation after mild COVID-19. Study-wide background: TCR clusters were mostly confined to one donor each. Study-wide findings and caveats: For second-wave clones that peaked at day 37, SARS-CoV-2 specificity went unverified. A balance of CD4 and CD8 characterized clones contracting day 15 to 85, whereas later expanders leaned CD4+.

Researchers used 5'RACE with constant-segment primers to make TCR alpha and TCR beta cDNA libraries that carry sample barcodes and UMIs. Each CDR3 protein is one row after TCRdb ran MiXCR on the 5' RACE reads. The repertoire holds more than 250,000 distinct CDR3 sequences, with around 15% as singletons. This clonotype occurred a few times. The antigen remains undetermined. The sequence derives from a man between 18 and 29 years old who had mild COVID-19 (a few samples of this study predate the infection). Cell type and time point are not known. Sequences were obtained from PBMCs or a T cell subset sorted from them (not recorded which).

CDR3 in DNA: TGCGCCAGCAGCCAAGGTCCGGGACTCACCTACGAGCAGTACGTC. This translates into CASSQGPGLTYEQYV. The chain recombines TRBV4-1 with TRBJ2-7; D possibly corresponds to TRBD2 (6 bases). The CDR3 totals 15 residues. From germline, CDR1 is MGHRA and CDR2 YSYEKL. V dropped 1 base and J dropped 2 bases, with 12 bases sitting between them.